Each of the 24 T cell receptor beta chains below was sequenced from the same sample in a study of cytomegalovirus exposure and HLA in healthy donors (TCRdb year 2017). The library came from the immunoSEQ multiplex PCR assay. A mixture of 60 forward primers for TCR Vbeta segments and 13 reverse primers for TCR Jbeta segments was used in the multiplex PCR. Sourced from immuneACCESS, this table was stored by TCRdb with only in-frame sequences that have V and J called. A share of the clones is absent; for the studies checked, an unresolved V gene accounts for under half, and the remainder has no known explanation. The sample yields some 150,000 clones; 78% were counted once. The ten largest clones capture about 3% of the sample. Material: PBMCs. Source of these receptors: a man aged 35-49 years in good health and CMV-seropositive.

The chain uses TRBV5-8 and TRBJ1-1, with TRBD1 matching over 9 bases. The CDR3 covers 16 residues. Unmatched junction bases numbered 11, after V lost 3 bases and J lost 5 bases. The germline gives CDR1 SGHTS, CDR2 YDEGEE. CDR3 DNA: TGTGCCAGCAGCTCGACAGGGGGTTGGGATGGGACTGAAGCTTTCTTT. Protein: CASSSTGGWDGTEAFF.

The chain joins TRBV27 to TRBJ2-7, with D perhaps matching TRBD2 (5 bases). The ends were cut back, 3 bases at V and 4 bases at J, with 10 bases in the middle. CDR1 is MNHEY, CDR2 SMNVEV, per germline (reference sequence). This CDR3 contains 13 residues. CDR3 sequence: CASSFGGRYEQYF. In nucleotides, the CDR3 is TGTGCCAGCAGTTTTGGAGGTCGGTACGAGCAGTACTTC.

This chain joins TRBV5-1 and TRBJ2-3, with TRBD2 identical over 13 bases. The CDR3 spans 15 residues. Germline V lookup: CDR1 SGHRS, CDR2 YFSETQ. Trimming removed 2 bases from V and 6 bases from J; junction bases left unmatched: 3. The CDR3 DNA follows: TGCGCCAGCAGCTTAGGGACTAGCGGGGAGGATACGCAGTATTTT. It yields the protein CASSLGTSGEDTQYF. Together with reference TRBV5-1 and TRBJ2-3, the CDR3 gives the full variable domain: KAGVTQTPRYLIKTRGQQVTLSCSPISGHRSVSWYQQTPGQGLQFLFEYFSETQRNKGNFPGRFSGRQFSNSRSEMNVSTLELGDSALYLCASSLGTSGEDTQYFGPGTRLTVL.

The chain combines TRBV13 with TRBJ2-1; 8 bases are a match to TRBD2. The CDR3 extends over 14 amino acids. Germline lookup yields CDR1 PRHDT and CDR2 FYEKMQ (reference sequence). V shed 5 bases, J shed 9 bases, and the junction held 9 bases outside the gene matches. The CDR3 bases are TGTGCCAGCAGCCTAAGCGCGGGAGGTAGTGAGCAGTTCTTC. As protein: CASSLSAGGSEQFF.

This chain connects TRBV20-1 to TRBJ2-7; no firm D call. Trimming removed 2 bases at V and 2 bases at J, with 4 bases between. Germline CDR1 is DFQATT and CDR2 is SNEGSKA (reference sequence). The CDR3 sequence is 11 residues long. The CDR3 region is CSARPTYEQYF. CDR3 nucleotide sequence: TGCAGTGCTAGACCTACCTACGAGCAGTACTTC.

A note on this clone: It is unclear where the CDR3 begins or ends on the DNA, so no DNA is shown, and the CDR3 is as TCRdb lists it. The V and J genes are TRBV30 and TRBJ1-2; the table's D call, TRBD1, has no DNA check behind it. The CDR3 extends over 15 residues, inclusive of both ends. CDR1 is GTSNPN and CDR2 is SVGIG in the germline V gene (reference sequence). This chain's CDR3 is CAWSVGQGATDSHTF.

The rearrangement links TRBV7-8 to TRBJ2-5, with D tentatively TRBD2 (7 bases). CDR1 SGHVS and CDR2 FQNEAQ come from the germline V gene. The V and J ends lost 7 bases and 6 bases respectively, with 21 bases between them. The CDR3 consists of 15 residues. Here the CDR3 DNA reads TGTGCCAGCACCGACCCCGGGGAGGGGGGGAAGACCCAGTACTTC. Amino acids: CASTDPGEGGKTQYF.

The J gene is TRBJ2-1, the V gene TRBV15, with 10 bases that match TRBD2. There are 14 residues in the CDR3. From germline, CDR1 is LNHNV and CDR2 YYDKDF (reference sequence). V was pared by 8 bases and J by 5 bases, with 6 bases of the junction left unmatched. The CDR3: CATSSGRWNNEQFF. The CDR3 region has the DNA TGTGCCACCTCTAGCGGGAGATGGAACAATGAGCAGTTCTTC.

The chain has TRBV7-2 and TRBJ2-2; 7 bases line up with TRBD1. This CDR3 is 13 amino acids long. Trimming at V came to 4 bases and at J to 5 bases, leaving 1 base not matched to a gene. Germline assignment: CDR1 SGHTA and CDR2 FQGNSA. CDR3 loop: CASSSQGTGELFF. The DNA for the CDR3 is TGTGCCAGCAGCTCACAGGGGACCGGGGAGCTGTTTTTT.

The chain carries TRBV4-1 and TRBJ2-1, with 7 nucleotides matching TRBD1. Germline CDR1 MGHRA, CDR2 YSYEKL. The J segment lost 5 bases and the V segment lost 0 bases, leaving 7 bases of the junction unmatched. The CDR3 runs 16 residues. This chain's CDR3 is CASSQDPGTANNEQFF. CDR3 in DNA: TGCGCCAGCAGCCAAGACCCCGGGACAGCTAACAATGAGCAGTTCTTC.

This clone was seen a few times. The chain carries TRBV28 and TRBJ1-6; D possibly corresponds to TRBD1 (6 bases). Trimming stripped 6 bases from V and 7 bases from J, with 16 bases between. Germline CDR1 and CDR2: MDHEN and SYDVKM. The length of the CDR3 is 15 residues. The CDR3 DNA follows: TGTGCCAGCAGCCAAGGGTTAGGGGGAAATTCACCCCTCCACTTT. It yields the protein CASSQGLGGNSPLHF.

This chain connects TRBV5-4 to TRBJ2-4; D ambiguous. The V end was cut by 0 bases, the J end by 2 bases, with 12 bases between. Germline V gene data show CDR1 as SGHNT and CDR2 as YYREEE (reference sequence). The CDR3 is made up of 16 amino acids. The CDR3 region is CASSLELNEPKNIQYF. In DNA, the CDR3 is TGTGCCAGCAGCTTGGAGTTGAACGAGCCCAAAAACATTCAGTACTTC.

The chain has TRBV7-9 and TRBJ2-7; D is possibly TRBD2 (6 bases). Germline V gene data show CDR1 as SEHNR and CDR2 as FQNEAQ (reference sequence). The CDR3 is 14 amino acids. Trimming removed 3 bases at V and 5 bases at J, with 14 bases between. The CDR3 reads CASSFRRERDEQYF. The CDR3 bases are TGTGCCAGCAGCTTTAGACGGGAGCGGGACGAGCAGTACTTC.

The chain joins TRBV6-4 to TRBJ2-2; 8 bases agree with TRBD2. CDR1 and CDR2 (germline): MRHNA, SNTAGT. CDR3 length equals 14 residues. J was trimmed by 3 bases and V by 8 bases; bases with no gene match: 5. This chain's CDR3 is CASATGGDTGELFF. CDR3 in DNA: TGTGCCAGCGCGACGGGAGGGGACACCGGGGAGCTGTTTTTT.

This chain joins TRBV7-6 and TRBJ2-5; 9 positions agree with TRBD2. There are 16 residues in the CDR3. V shed 3 bases and J 4 bases; nucleotides not matched to a gene: 9. Germline CDR1 reads SGHVS; CDR2 reads FNYEAQ. Here the CDR3 DNA reads TGTGCCAGCAGCTTTGGGGCTGAAGCGGGAGGAGAGACCCAGTACTTC. Protein product: CASSFGAEAGGETQYF. The full variable domain, its missing parts supplied by reference TRBV7-6 and TRBJ2-5, is GAGVSQSPRYKVTKRGQDVALRCDPISGHVSLYWYRQALGQGPEFLTYFNYEAQQDKSGLPNDRFSAERPEGSISTLTIQRTEQRDSAMYRCASSFGAEAGGETQYFGPGTRLLVL.

This clone was picked up a small number of times. V usage is TRBV7-3 and J usage is TRBJ2-1, with unresolved D. Germline values: CDR1 SGHTA, CDR2 FQGTGA. Trimming took off 5 bases at V and 9 bases at J, with 20 bases between the two ends. The CDR3 is 15 amino acids. CDR3 amino acids: CASSPYYEAGVEQFF. Here the CDR3 DNA reads TGTGCCAGCAGCCCATATTACGAGGCTGGTGTTGAGCAGTTCTTC.

The chain couples TRBV28 to TRBJ2-7, with 14 bases aligning to TRBD2. The CDR3 is made up of 16 amino acids. Germline CDR1 MDHEN, CDR2 SYDVKM. Trimming removed 5 bases from V and 5 bases from J; junction bases left unmatched: 8. The CDR3 protein is CASSLTGTSGSNEQYF. DNA for the CDR3: TGTGCCAGCAGTCTAACCGGGACTAGCGGGAGTAACGAGCAGTACTTC.

The chain employs TRBV19 and TRBJ2-1, with 8 bases matching TRBD1. The V gene's germline CDR1 is LNHDA and CDR2 SQIVND (reference sequence). The CDR3 runs 13 residues. The J segment lost 15 bases and the V segment lost 1 base, leaving 8 bases of the junction unmatched. CDR3 loop: CASSIAPGTGLFF. The CDR3 bases are TGTGCCAGTAGTATAGCCCCCGGGACAGGTCTGTTCTTC.

This clone has just a few counts. The chain links TRBV4-1 to TRBJ2-2; 9 bases align to TRBD1. Germline V gene data show CDR1 as MGHRA and CDR2 as YSYEKL. This CDR3 spans 17 amino acids. V was clipped by 1 base and J by 1 base; unmatched bases: 4. CDR3 sequence reads: CASSQVKGQGNTGELFF. CDR3 nucleotides: TGCGCCAGCAGCCAAGTTAAGGGACAGGGGAACACCGGGGAGCTGTTTTTT.

V is TRBV10-3 and J is TRBJ1-1; D gene uncertain. Trimming pared 3 bases from V and 2 bases from J, leaving 13 bases between. The CDR3 extends over 15 amino acids. Germline V gene lookup returns CDR1 ENHRY and CDR2 SYGVKD. Here the CDR3 DNA reads TGTGCCATCAGTGATCCTGGTAGAATAAACACTGAAGCTTTCTTT. It codes for CAISDPGRINTEAFF.

The V gene is TRBV28, the J gene TRBJ1-2; 7 nucleotides line up with TRBD1. CDR1 is MDHEN and CDR2 is SYDVKM in the germline V gene. The CDR3 has 18 amino acids. The trim removed 4 bases at V and 5 bases at J, leaving 19 bases unmatched. The CDR3 sequence: CASSSAGSQGTGEYGYTF. The CDR3 region has the DNA TGTGCCAGCAGTTCTGCAGGTTCCCAAGGTACAGGGGAATATGGCTACACCTTC.

The V call is TRBV9, the J call TRBJ2-7; 7 positions agree with TRBD1. CDR1 SGDLS and CDR2 YYNGEE come from the germline V gene. V gave up 4 bases and J gave up 3 bases; unmatched junction bases: 7. The length of the CDR3 is 14 residues. CDR3 sequence reads: CASSPGQEIYEQYF. CDR3 DNA: TGTGCCAGCAGCCCCGGACAGGAGATCTACGAGCAGTACTTC.

As for this clone: One junction end does not reproduce the germline sequence, and a read error may be involved. J is TRBJ2-7 and V is TRBV7-9; D might be TRBD2 (5 bases). The CDR3 runs to 12 residues. Germline V gene sequence: CDR1 SEHNR, CDR2 FQNEAQ (reference sequence). The CDR3 loop reads CSSSSGVREQYF. CDR3 sequence (DNA): TGTTCCAGCAGCTCCGGGGTACGGGAGCAGTACTTC. Full variable domain (outside the CDR3, taken from reference TRBV7-9 and TRBJ2-7): DTGVSQNPRHKITKRGQNVTFRCDPISEHNRLYWYRQTLGQGPEFLTYFQNEAQLEKSRLLSDRFSAERPKGSFSTLEIQRTEQGDSAMYLCSSSSGVREQYFGPGTRLTVT.

The chain employs TRBV11-2 and TRBJ2-7; a possible D gene is TRBD2 (6 bases). The CDR3 extends over 17 amino acids. Germline CDR1 SGHAT, CDR2 FQNNGV. Deletions cut 2 bases from V and 3 bases from J, with 20 bases between. The CDR3 region is CASSLITGGQAFYEQYF. The CDR3 DNA is TGTGCCAGCAGCTTAATTACCGGGGGTCAGGCCTTCTACGAGCAGTACTTC.